The T cell receptor (beta chain) under discussion was sequenced for a study of shared clonotypes between healthy human individuals. Sequencing used immunoSEQ multiplex PCR; TCRdb keeps in-frame clones, though not all of them. The repertoire includes a few hundred thousand clones, 65% of them detected once, and around 10% sits in the top ten. Trimming stripped 6 bases from V and 6 bases from J, with 21 bases between. The CDR3 is made up of 16 amino acids. Per germline, CDR1 MGHDK and CDR2 SYGVNS. The sequenced sample consisted of memory CD4+ T cells sorted from blood. Subset: CD45RA-negative fraction. This sequence was found in a man aged 30 to 45 in good health. The chain carries TRBV25-1 and TRBJ2-1; D is possibly TRBD2 (6 bases). The chain's CDR3 is CASRRGSQQYGNEQFF. The CDR3 DNA reads TGTGCCAGCAGGCGGGGTTCTCAGCAATACGGCAATGAGCAGTTCTTC.